This T cell receptor beta chain appears in the sequencing data of a study of shared clonotypes between healthy human individuals. The table came from immunoSEQ multiplex PCR; TCRdb's copy has only in-frame clones and leaves some out. The sample lists around 700,000 clones, roughly 70% occurring once. The CDR3 consists of 15 residues. From germline, CDR1 is SNHLY and CDR2 FYNNEI. The V and J ends lost 4 bases and 4 bases, in that order; junction bases with no gene match: 4. The sample comprised memory CD4+ T cells sorted from blood. Regarding subset: CD45RA-negative fraction. V usage is TRBV2 and J usage is TRBJ2-7; 13 bases agree with TRBD2. This TCR came from a woman between 25 and 40 years old in good health. The DNA for the CDR3 is TGTGCCAGCAGTGCCCGACTAGCGGGAGGATACGAGCAGTACTTC. Translation gives CASSARLAGGYEQYF.